A single sample is the source of the 18 T cell receptor beta chains below, sequenced in a study of blood T cell repertoires in COVID-19. TCRdb keeps only in-frame clones here, not all; method: immunoSEQ multiplex PCR. The data show approximately 190,000 clones, with roughly 84% seen just once and less than 3.5% held by the top ten. Specimen: PBMCs or T cells enriched from blood (not recorded which). The receptors here all came from a woman in her 30s who had been exposed to COVID-19.

The CDR3 region is CASSIGGAGYNEQFF. The DNA for the CDR3 is TGTGCCAGTAGTATTGGCGGGGCAGGGTACAATGAGCAGTTCTTC. The chain uses TRBV19 and TRBJ2-1, with D possibly TRBD2 on 6 matching bases. This CDR3 region has 15 residues. The V and J ends lost 3 bases and 4 bases respectively, with 13 bases between them. Germline-derived CDR1 and CDR2 are LNHDA and SQIVND (reference sequence).

The gene calls are TRBV7-7 and TRBJ2-7; 10 bases match TRBD2. The CDR3 runs to 15 residues. V lost 5 bases to trimming and J lost 0 bases; unmatched junction nucleotides: 4. Looked up from germline, CDR1 is SSHAT and CDR2 is FNYEAQ (reference sequence). The CDR3 reads CASSHGLAVSYEQYF. For the CDR3, the DNA is TGTGCCAGCAGCCACGGACTAGCGGTCTCCTACGAGCAGTACTTC.

This rearrangement joins TRBV4-1 to TRBJ2-7; possible D gene TRBD1, 6 bases. V shed 3 bases and J shed 2 bases, with 11 bases lying between them. The CDR3 spans 14 residues. Germline V CDR1 and CDR2: MGHRA, YSYEKL. CDR3 loop: CASSQATGTYEQYF. CDR3 nucleotide sequence: TGCGCCAGCAGCCAGGCGACAGGCACCTACGAGCAGTACTTC.

The genes are TRBV27 and TRBJ1-5, with 8 bases that match TRBD1. Germline V gives CDR1 MNHEY, CDR2 SMNVEV (reference sequence). The CDR3 spans 14 residues. Unmatched junction bases numbered 5, after V lost 4 bases and J lost 6 bases. This CDR3 reads CASSSDRGGQPQHF. In DNA, the CDR3 is TGTGCCAGCAGTTCCGACAGGGGCGGTCAGCCCCAGCATTTT.

V gene TRBV28 combines with J gene TRBJ2-1, with 7 bases that match TRBD2. Germline CDR1 is MDHEN and CDR2 is SYDVKM. The CDR3 length is 15 residues. V trimming: 8 bases; J trimming: 0 bases; junction bases outside the gene matches: 7. The CDR3 DNA reads TGTGCCAGCGAAATAGCGGGCAGCTCCTACAATGAGCAGTTCTTC. Residues: CASEIAGSSYNEQFF. Full variable domain (outside the CDR3, taken from reference TRBV28 and TRBJ2-1): DVKVTQSSRYLVKRTGEKVFLECVQDMDHENMFWYRQDPGLGLRLIYFSYDVKMKEKGDIPEGYSVSREKKERFSLILESASTNQTSMYLCASEIAGSSYNEQFFGPGTRLTVL.

V usage is TRBV5-4 and J usage is TRBJ1-1, with TRBD1 matching over 7 bases. Looked up from germline, CDR1 is SGHNT and CDR2 is YYREEE (reference sequence). The V and J ends lost 0 bases and 11 bases, in that order; junction bases with no gene match: 7. The CDR3 sequence is 13 residues long. The CDR3 protein is CASSLEQGVSAFF. DNA for the CDR3: TGTGCCAGCAGCTTGGAGCAGGGGGTGAGTGCTTTCTTT.

This clone appeared a few times. The CDR3 DNA reads as TGTGCCATCAGTGAGCGAGGACAGGGGCTCATGAACACTGAAGCTTTCTTT. Translating gives CAISERGQGLMNTEAFF. The rearrangement links TRBV10-3 to TRBJ1-1, with 9 bases identical to TRBD1. With 2 bases clipped from V and 0 bases from J, the junction kept 7 bases outside the gene matches. Looked up from germline, CDR1 is ENHRY and CDR2 is SYGVKD. This CDR3 has 17 amino acids.

CDR3 region: CASAPDRTNEQYF. CDR3 DNA: TGTGCCAGTGCACCGGACAGGACAAACGAGCAGTACTTC. This chain connects TRBV19 to TRBJ2-7, with TRBD1 matching 7 bases. Germline values: CDR1 LNHDA, CDR2 SQIVND (reference sequence). The CDR3 is made up of 13 amino acids. Trimming removed 8 bases from V and 5 bases from J; junction bases left unmatched: 9.

The chain combines TRBV9 with TRBJ2-2, with D possibly TRBD2 on 5 matching bases. This CDR3 contains 16 residues. V was trimmed by 0 bases and J by 7 bases, leaving 16 bases between them. Germline V gene data show CDR1 as SGDLS and CDR2 as YYNGEE. This CDR3 is CASSVAGSAGGGELFF. The CDR3 DNA reads TGTGCCAGCAGCGTAGCGGGATCTGCGGGTGGCGGGGAGCTGTTTTTT. The full variable domain, rest sourced from reference TRBV9 and TRBJ2-2, is DSGVTQTPKHLITATGQRVTLRCSPRSGDLSVYWYQQSLDQGLQFLIQYYNGEERAKGNILERFSAQQFPDLHSELNLSSLELGDSALYFCASSVAGSAGGGELFFGEGSRLTVL.

The chain carries TRBV5-8 and TRBJ1-5; 10 bases line up with TRBD1. The CDR3 has 17 residues. CDR1 and CDR2 (germline): SGHTS, YDEGEE. V trimming: 0 bases; J trimming: 7 bases; junction bases outside the gene matches: 10. The CDR3 loop is CASSLAWDRGAGQPQHF. CDR3 DNA sequence: TGTGCCAGCAGCTTGGCTTGGGACAGGGGAGCGGGGCAGCCCCAGCATTTT.

This rearrangement joins TRBV7-5 to TRBJ1-1; TRBD1 reflects the table's D call only, with no check against the DNA. TRBV7-5 is deemed a pseudogene. The CDR3 extends over 13 amino acids. The CDR3 nucleotides are TGTGCCAGAAGCTCACCAGGGGATACTGAAGCTTTCTTT. It specifies CARSSPGDTEAFF.

This clone has just a few counts. V and J are TRBV2 and TRBJ2-7; 7 nucleotides align to TRBD1. Looked up from germline, CDR1 is SNHLY and CDR2 is FYNNEI. The CDR3 runs to 15 residues. V shed 7 bases, J shed 3 bases, and the junction held 12 bases outside the gene matches. This CDR3 reads CASIEQGTLGYEQYF. For the CDR3, the DNA is TGTGCCAGCATCGAACAGGGGACGCTGGGCTACGAGCAGTACTTC. The full variable domain, with the rest looked up from reference TRBV2 and TRBJ2-7, is EPEVTQTPSHQVTQMGQEVILRCVPISNHLYFYWYRQILGQKVEFLVSFYNNEISEKSEIFDDQFSVERPDGSNFTLKIRSTKLEDSAMYFCASIEQGTLGYEQYFGPGTRLTVT.

The rearrangement links TRBV10-1 to TRBJ2-1; maybe TRBD1 (5 bases). Germline CDR1 WNHNN, CDR2 SYGVQD (reference sequence). Trimming stripped 6 bases from V and 4 bases from J, with 16 bases between. This CDR3 spans 15 amino acids. The CDR3 spells CASSPQGTRYNEQFF. CDR3 nucleotide sequence: TGCGCCAGCAGCCCCCAGGGCACGCGGTACAATGAGCAGTTCTTC.

The chain is built from TRBV18 and TRBJ2-7; 7 positions agree with TRBD1. This CDR3 region has 17 residues. With V trimmed by 8 bases and J by 3 bases, 19 bases remained unmatched. Germline V gives CDR1 KGHSH, CDR2 LQKENI. The CDR3 coding sequence is TGTGCCAGCAGGACGGTGACACACGAGGGGGCCGTCTACGAGCAGTACTTC. As protein: CASRTVTHEGAVYEQYF.

This chain connects TRBV29-1 to TRBJ1-1; tentative D call: TRBD1 (6 bases). This CDR3 is 15 amino acids long. V was cut by 7 bases and J by 4 bases, with 22 bases left in between. CDR1 is SQVTM and CDR2 is ANQGSEA in the germline V gene. For the CDR3, the DNA is TGCAGCGCCAATAACCGTGGGGGGGCGCTCACTGAAGCTTTCTTT. It specifies CSANNRGGALTEAFF.

The chain is built from TRBV7-9 and TRBJ2-3; no reliable D call. The germline gives CDR1 SEHNR, CDR2 FQNEAQ (reference sequence). The CDR3 length is 17 residues. V shed 4 bases and J shed 6 bases, with 23 bases lying between them. This chain's CDR3 is CASSSAVVTAAQDTQYF. In nucleotides, the CDR3 is TGTGCCAGCAGCTCGGCTGTCGTCACCGCGGCGCAGGATACGCAGTATTTT.

The genes are TRBV4-3 and TRBJ1-1; 7 bases agree with TRBD1. With V trimmed by 0 bases and J by 5 bases, 6 bases remained unmatched. The CDR3 has 15 residues. Germline V gene data show CDR1 as LGHNA and CDR2 as YSLEER. CDR3 DNA: TGCGCCAGCAGCCAAGATACAGGGGCCGTAACTGAAGCTTTCTTT. Protein: CASSQDTGAVTEAFF.

The V and J genes are TRBV4-2 and TRBJ1-2; 7 bases map to TRBD1. This CDR3 spans 13 amino acids. Trimming took 4 bases from V and 8 from J; bases not matched to a gene: 7. The germline V gene has CDR1 LGHNA and CDR2 YNFKEQ. The CDR3 loop reads CASSLTGTRGYTF. DNA of the CDR3: TGTGCCAGCAGCCTGACAGGGACAAGGGGCTACACCTTC.